The sequence of this T cell receptor (beta chain) was determined in a study of T-cell memory formation after mild COVID-19. The CDR3 is 14 residues long. In germline, CDR1 is SGHRS, CDR2 YFSETQ. Trimming removed 2 bases at V and 3 bases at J, with 11 bases between. TCRdb redid the calling of the 5' RACE reads with MiXCR, one entry per CDR3 protein. The data contain roughly 450,000 distinct CDR3 sequences, over 15% of them seen just once; the ten biggest clones take up 9% to 15%. This clonotype has a handful of counts. The source is an adult woman who had mild COVID-19 (a few samples of this study predate the infection). Cell type and time point are not known. The sequencing sample was made of PBMCs or a T cell subset sorted from them (not recorded which). The chain recombines TRBV5-1 with TRBJ1-1; D may be TRBD1 (6 bases). This CDR3 reads CASSFNRDDTEAFF. Here the CDR3 DNA reads TGCGCCAGCAGCTTCAACAGGGATGACACTGAAGCTTTCTTT.